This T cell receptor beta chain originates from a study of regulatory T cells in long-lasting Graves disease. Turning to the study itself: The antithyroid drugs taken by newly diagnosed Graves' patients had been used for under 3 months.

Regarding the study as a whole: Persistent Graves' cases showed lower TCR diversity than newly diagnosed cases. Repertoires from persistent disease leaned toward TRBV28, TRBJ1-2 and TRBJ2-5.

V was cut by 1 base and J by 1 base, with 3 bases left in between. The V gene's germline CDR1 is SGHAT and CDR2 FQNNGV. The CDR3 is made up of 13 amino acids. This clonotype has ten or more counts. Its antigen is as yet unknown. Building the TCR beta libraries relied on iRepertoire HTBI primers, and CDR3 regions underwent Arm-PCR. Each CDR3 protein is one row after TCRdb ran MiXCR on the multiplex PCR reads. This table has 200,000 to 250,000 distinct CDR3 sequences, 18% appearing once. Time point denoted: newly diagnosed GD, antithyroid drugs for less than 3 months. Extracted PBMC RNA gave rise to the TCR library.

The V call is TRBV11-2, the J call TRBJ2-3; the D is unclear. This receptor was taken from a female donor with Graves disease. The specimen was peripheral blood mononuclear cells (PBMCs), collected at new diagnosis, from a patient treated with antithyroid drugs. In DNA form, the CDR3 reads TGTGCCAGCAGCTTAGTGCGCACAGATACGCAGTATTTT. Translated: CASSLVRTDTQYF.